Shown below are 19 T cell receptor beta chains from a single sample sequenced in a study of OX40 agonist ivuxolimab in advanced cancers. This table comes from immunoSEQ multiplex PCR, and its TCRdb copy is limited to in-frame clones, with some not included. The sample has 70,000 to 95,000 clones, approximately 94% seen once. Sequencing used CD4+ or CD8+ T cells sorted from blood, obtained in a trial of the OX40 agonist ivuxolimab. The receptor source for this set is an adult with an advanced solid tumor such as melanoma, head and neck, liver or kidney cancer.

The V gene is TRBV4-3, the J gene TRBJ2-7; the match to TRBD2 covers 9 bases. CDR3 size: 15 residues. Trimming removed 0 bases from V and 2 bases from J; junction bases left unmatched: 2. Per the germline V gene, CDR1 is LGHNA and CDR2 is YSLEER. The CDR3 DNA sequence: TGCGCCAGCAGCCAAGATTCTAGCGGGGCCTACGAGCAGTACTTC. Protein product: CASSQDSSGAYEQYF.

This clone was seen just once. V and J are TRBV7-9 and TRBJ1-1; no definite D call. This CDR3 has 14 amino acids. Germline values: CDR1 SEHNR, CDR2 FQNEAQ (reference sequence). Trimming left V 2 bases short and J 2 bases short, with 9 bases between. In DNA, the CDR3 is TGTGCCAGCAGCTTATGGAACAGTAACACTGAAGCTTTCTTT. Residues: CASSLWNSNTEAFF.

CDR3 region: CASSLSGTYQPQHF. CDR3 DNA: TGTGCCAGCAGTTTATCGGGAACTTACCAGCCCCAGCATTTT. The chain links TRBV27 to TRBJ1-5; D ambiguous. V lost 0 bases and J lost 7, with 10 bases in between. The CDR3 runs to 14 residues. The germline gives CDR1 MNHEY, CDR2 SMNVEV (reference sequence).

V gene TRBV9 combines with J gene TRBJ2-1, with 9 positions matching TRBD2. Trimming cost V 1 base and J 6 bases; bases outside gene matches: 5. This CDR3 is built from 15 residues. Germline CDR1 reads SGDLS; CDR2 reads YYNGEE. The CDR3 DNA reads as TGTGCCAGCAGCGTACTGAGCGGGAGGAGCAATGAGCAGTTCTTC. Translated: CASSVLSGRSNEQFF.

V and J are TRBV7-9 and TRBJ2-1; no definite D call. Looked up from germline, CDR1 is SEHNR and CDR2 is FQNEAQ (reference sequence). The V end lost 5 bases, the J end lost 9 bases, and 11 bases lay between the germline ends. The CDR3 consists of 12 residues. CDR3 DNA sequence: TGTGCCAGCAGCCCCCAGGTTTTTGAGCAGTTCTTC. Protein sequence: CASSPQVFEQFF.

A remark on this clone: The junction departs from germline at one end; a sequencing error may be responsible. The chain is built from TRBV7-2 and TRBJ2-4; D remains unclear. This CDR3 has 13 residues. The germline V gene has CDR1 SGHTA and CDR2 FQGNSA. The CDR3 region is CASSSSPRSPGEF. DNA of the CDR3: TGTGCCAGCAGCTCCTCACCCCGTAGCCCGGGTGAATTC.

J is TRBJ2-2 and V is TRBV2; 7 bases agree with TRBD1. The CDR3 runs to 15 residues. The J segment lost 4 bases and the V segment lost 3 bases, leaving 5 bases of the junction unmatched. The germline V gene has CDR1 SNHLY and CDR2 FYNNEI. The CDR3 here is CASSEGQSITGELFF. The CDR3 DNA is TGTGCCAGCAGTGAGGGACAGTCCATCACCGGGGAGCTGTTTTTT.

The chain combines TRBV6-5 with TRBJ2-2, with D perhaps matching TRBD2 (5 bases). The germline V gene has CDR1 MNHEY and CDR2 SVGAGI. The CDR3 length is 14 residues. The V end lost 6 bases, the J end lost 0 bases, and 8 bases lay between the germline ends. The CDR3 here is CASSVLANTGELFF. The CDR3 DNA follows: TGTGCCAGCAGCGTACTAGCGAACACCGGGGAGCTGTTTTTT.

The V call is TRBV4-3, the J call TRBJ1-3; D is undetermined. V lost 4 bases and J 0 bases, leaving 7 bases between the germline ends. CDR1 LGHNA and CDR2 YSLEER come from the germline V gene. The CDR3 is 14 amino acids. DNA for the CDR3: TGCGCCAGCAGCCTAAGCATCTCTGGAAACACCATATATTTT. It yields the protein CASSLSISGNTIYF.

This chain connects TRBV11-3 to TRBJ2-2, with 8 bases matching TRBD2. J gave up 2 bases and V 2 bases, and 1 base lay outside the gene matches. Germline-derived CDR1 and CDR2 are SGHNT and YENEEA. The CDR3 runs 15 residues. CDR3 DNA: TGTGCCAGCAGCTTAAGCGGGGGAAACACCGGGGAGCTGTTTTTT. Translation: CASSLSGGNTGELFF.

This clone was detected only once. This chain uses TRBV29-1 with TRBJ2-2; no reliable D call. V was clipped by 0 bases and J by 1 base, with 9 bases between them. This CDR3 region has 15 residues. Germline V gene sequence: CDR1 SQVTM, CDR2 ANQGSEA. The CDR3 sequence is CSVEDRAGNTGELFF. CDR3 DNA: TGCAGCGTTGAAGACCGGGCAGGGAACACCGGGGAGCTGTTTTTT.

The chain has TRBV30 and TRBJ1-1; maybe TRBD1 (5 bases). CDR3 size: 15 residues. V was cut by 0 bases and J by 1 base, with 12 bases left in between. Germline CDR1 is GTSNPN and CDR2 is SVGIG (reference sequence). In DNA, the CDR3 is TGTGCCTGGAGTGTAGGAGCTGGGACGAACACTGAAGCTTTCTTT. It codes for CAWSVGAGTNTEAFF. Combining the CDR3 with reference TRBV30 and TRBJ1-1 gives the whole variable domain SQTIHQWPATLVQPVGSPLSLECTVEGTSNPNLYWYRQAAGRGLQLLFYSVGIGQISSEVPQNLSASRPQDRQFILSSKKLLLSDSGFYLCAWSVGAGTNTEAFFGQGTRLTVV.

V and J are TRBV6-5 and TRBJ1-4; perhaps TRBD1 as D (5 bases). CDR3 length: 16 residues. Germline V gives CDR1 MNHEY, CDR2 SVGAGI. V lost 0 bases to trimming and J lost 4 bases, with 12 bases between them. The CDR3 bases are TGTGCCAGCAGTTACTCTACCGGGGCCTATAATGAAAAACTGTTTTTT. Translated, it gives CASSYSTGAYNEKLFF.

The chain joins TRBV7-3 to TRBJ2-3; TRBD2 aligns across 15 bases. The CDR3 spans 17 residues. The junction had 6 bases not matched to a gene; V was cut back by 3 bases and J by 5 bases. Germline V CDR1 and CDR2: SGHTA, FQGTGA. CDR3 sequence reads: CASSFGLAGGPGDTQYF. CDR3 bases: TGTGCCAGCAGCTTCGGACTAGCGGGAGGGCCGGGAGATACGCAGTATTTT.

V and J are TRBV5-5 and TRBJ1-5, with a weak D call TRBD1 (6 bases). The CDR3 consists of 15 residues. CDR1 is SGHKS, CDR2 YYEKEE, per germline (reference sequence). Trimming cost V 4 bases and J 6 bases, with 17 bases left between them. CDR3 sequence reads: CASSPQRGGGQPQHF. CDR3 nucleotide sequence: TGTGCCAGCAGCCCCCAACGGGGGGGCGGTCAGCCCCAGCATTTT. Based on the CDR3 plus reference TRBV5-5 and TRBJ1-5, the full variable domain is DAGVTQSPTHLIKTRGQQVTLRCSPISGHKSVSWYQQVLGQGPQFIFQYYEKEERGRGNFPDRFSARQFPNYSSELNVNALLLGDSALYLCASSPQRGGGQPQHFGDGTRLSIL.

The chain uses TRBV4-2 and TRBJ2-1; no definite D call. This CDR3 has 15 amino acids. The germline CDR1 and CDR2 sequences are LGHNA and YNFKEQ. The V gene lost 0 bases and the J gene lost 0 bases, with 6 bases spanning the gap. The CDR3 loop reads CASSQEQSSYNEQFF. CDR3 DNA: TGTGCCAGCAGCCAAGAGCAAAGCTCCTACAATGAGCAGTTCTTC.

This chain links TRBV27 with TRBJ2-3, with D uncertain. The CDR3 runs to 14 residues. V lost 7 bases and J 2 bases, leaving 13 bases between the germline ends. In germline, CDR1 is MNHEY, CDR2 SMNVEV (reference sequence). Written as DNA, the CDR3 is TGTGCCAGCAACTGGGCAGGACCCACAGATACGCAGTATTTT. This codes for CASNWAGPTDTQYF.

The CDR3 DNA sequence: TGTGCCAGCAGCCTCCTCAATCAGCCCCAGCATTTT. Encoded protein: CASSLLNQPQHF. V and J are TRBV7-9 and TRBJ1-5; D is uncertain. Germline V lookup: CDR1 SEHNR, CDR2 FQNEAQ (reference sequence). The length of the CDR3 is 12 residues. Trimming took 5 bases from V and 3 from J, leaving 5 bases between them.

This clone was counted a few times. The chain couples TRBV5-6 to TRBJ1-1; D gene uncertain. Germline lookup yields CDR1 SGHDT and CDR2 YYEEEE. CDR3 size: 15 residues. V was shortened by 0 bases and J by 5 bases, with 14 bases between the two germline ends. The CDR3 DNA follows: TGTGCCAGCAGCTTGGTTCCAGAAGTCAGGACTGAAGCTTTCTTT. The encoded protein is CASSLVPEVRTEAFF.